This T cell receptor (beta chain) is drawn from a study of shared clonotypes between healthy human individuals. This clone was observed once. CDR3 length: 14 amino acids. Germline CDR1 reads SEHNR; CDR2 reads FQNEAQ (reference sequence). The V gene lost 8 bases and the J gene lost 0 bases, with 11 bases spanning the gap. TCRdb's table, derived via immunoSEQ multiplex PCR, lists solely in-frame clones and lacks some. Counted here are roughly 2 million clones, approximately 94% occurring once; the ten biggest clones make up 0.85% to 1.3%. Naive CD8 cells lacked CD45RO, underwent positive selection for CCR7 and left out terminally differentiated effector memory CD45RA+ cells.

The V gene is TRBV7-9, the J gene TRBJ2-1; D call uncertain. The receptor was derived from a man aged 18 to 30 in good health. The material sequenced was naive CD8+ T cells sorted from blood. The CDR3 nucleotides read TGTGCCAGCGGCAGGTCGAGCTCCTACAATGAGCAGTTCTTC. Translating it yields CASGRSSSYNEQFF.